This T cell receptor beta chain was found in a study of spatial heterogeneity in lung cancer. The time point is: blood at routine non-recurrence follow-up after resection. Whole RNA, which was extracted from tumor, nontumor lung tissue or frozen PBMC, was sequenced without any cell sorting. MiXCR, run by TCRdb on the 5' RACE reads, gives a single entry per CDR3 protein. In the table there are about 120,000 distinct CDR3 sequences, 9% to 15% of which are singletons. This clonotype was seen many times. Sequencing used PBMCs, obtained at follow-up. This TCR was recovered from a male donor with early-stage non-small cell lung cancer.

CDR3 in amino acids: CASLAWGANYGYTF. The CDR3 DNA follows: TGTGCCAGTCTAGCGTGGGGAGCTAACTATGGCTACACCTTC. The chain uses TRBV19 and TRBJ1-2; no firm D call. The CDR3 contains 14 residues. The germline gives CDR1 LNHDA, CDR2 SQIVND (reference sequence). The V end lost 8 bases, the J end lost 0 bases, and 13 bases lay between the germline ends.